This T cell receptor beta chain was sequenced during a study of T-cell memory formation after mild COVID-19. Across the study: There were largely donor-specific TCR clusters.

This clonotype was seen more than once but under ten times. This CDR3 has 15 amino acids. The J segment lost 5 bases and the V segment lost 4 bases, leaving 8 bases of the junction unmatched. In TCRdb, the 5' RACE reads were re-called with MiXCR into one record per CDR3 protein. The sample includes roughly 200,000 distinct CDR3 sequences, roughly 17% of them seen just once. The receptor's source is an adult woman who had mild COVID-19 (a few samples of this study predate the infection). Cell type and time point are not known. Source material: PBMCs or a T cell subset sorted from them (not recorded which). V and J are TRBV12-3 or TRBV12-4 and TRBJ1-1, with 9 bases identical to TRBD1. This chain's CDR3 is CASSSQQGAGTEAFF. CDR3 bases: TGTGCCAGCAGTTCCCAACAGGGGGCTGGAACTGAAGCTTTCTTT.